Listed below are T cell receptor beta chains from one sample, sequenced in a study of blood T cells in healthy people across ages. MiXCR was run by TCRdb on the 5' RACE reads, yielding one entry per CDR3 protein. The data show about 1.4 million distinct CDR3 sequences, 59% seen once. Specimen: blood. These receptors originate from a man younger than 35 in good health. CDR3s include the opening cysteine and the closing phenylalanine or tryptophan. Each record gives: D gene, J gene, V gene, CDR3 protein. The D gene is left open where the match is weak.

D: TRBD1
J: TRBJ1-1
V: TRBV4-3
CDR3: CASSPDRGPFNTEAFF

D: .
J: TRBJ1-4
V: TRBV14
CDR3: CASSPGQKGEKLFF

D: TRBD1
J: TRBJ1-3
V: TRBV7-6
CDR3: CASSLARTGKVGGNTIYF

D: .
J: TRBJ2-3
V: TRBV29-1
CDR3: CSVVGPITDTQYF

D: TRBD2
J: TRBJ2-7
V: TRBV6-1
CDR3: CASEDSGSRDEQYF

D: .
J: TRBJ2-7
V: TRBV6-5
CDR3: CASSYSGGGEQYF

D: TRBD1
J: TRBJ1-1
V: TRBV7-9
CDR3: CASSQKQGMSTEAFF

D: TRBD2
J: TRBJ2-3
V: TRBV20-1
CDR3: CSARDRARAGGDTQYF

D: TRBD1
J: TRBJ2-5
V: TRBV29-1
CDR3: CSVRGATGGSGEQYF

D: .
J: TRBJ2-1
V: TRBV20-1
CDR3: CSAQEWVGDSYNEQFF

D: TRBD2
J: TRBJ2-7
V: TRBV20-1
CDR3: CSARDPGTMLYYEQYF

D: .
J: TRBJ2-3
V: TRBV7-2
CDR3: CASSLVLVDTQYF

D: .
J: TRBJ2-7
V: TRBV10-3
CDR3: CAISDPGVSYEQYF

D: .
J: TRBJ2-5
V: TRBV29-1
CDR3: CSVWTGETQYF

D: .
J: TRBJ2-5
V: TRBV25-1
CDR3: CASTALGETQYF

D: .
J: TRBJ2-2
V: TRBV12-3/TRBV12-4
CDR3: CASKLSAYTGELFF

D: TRBD2
J: TRBJ2-1
V: TRBV19
CDR3: CATSSGRVMTQFF

D: TRBD2
J: TRBJ2-1
V: TRBV20-1
CDR3: CSARDGLGNEQFF

D: TRBD1
J: TRBJ1-2
V: TRBV27
CDR3: CASGMTGGAEGYTF

D: .
J: TRBJ2-1
V: TRBV12-3/TRBV12-4
CDR3: CASSSLYTYNEQFF

D: TRBD1
J: TRBJ2-5
V: TRBV10-3
CDR3: CAISRTGETQYF

D: .
J: TRBJ2-7
V: TRBV6-6
CDR3: CASIPLDSPYEQYF

D: .
J: TRBJ2-7
V: TRBV9
CDR3: CASSYRDSGPYEQYF

D: .
J: TRBJ1-5
V: TRBV3-1
CDR3: CASSHGDSDQPQHF

D: .
J: TRBJ2-1
V: TRBV13
CDR3: CASSLVADSYNEQFF